These T cell receptor beta chains were read from a single sample in a study of tumor-infiltrating lymphocytes in primary liver carcinoma. TCRdb called the multiplex PCR reads again in MiXCR, with one record for every CDR3 protein. The sample records 300,000 to 400,000 distinct CDR3 sequences, 65% being singletons. Sequencing was done on a sample of peripheral blood. The receptors originated from a man aged 40-49 years with primary liver carcinoma and hepatitis B virus infection. The CDR3 runs from the conserved cysteine through the conserved F or W. The D gene is left open where the match is weak. Clone size is given for some rows only: seen once, a few or many times, or a class if the clone is expanded.

cdr3_nt: TGTGCCAGCAGTTTAGAGGGGACATATACGCAGTATTTT; cdr3_aa: CASSLEGTYTQYF; j_call: TRBJ2-3; clone_size: -; d_call: -; v_call: TRBV11-1
cdr3_nt: TGCGCCAGCAGCTTGTACCCTTTGGGTACAGATACGCAGTATTTT; cdr3_aa: CASSLYPLGTDTQYF; j_call: TRBJ2-3; clone_size: few; d_call: -; v_call: TRBV5-1
cdr3_nt: TGTGCCAGCAGCAAAGAGGGGGACGCCGGGGAGCTGTTTTTT; cdr3_aa: CASSKEGDAGELFF; j_call: TRBJ2-2; clone_size: -; d_call: -; v_call: TRBV4-2
cdr3_nt: TGTGCCAGCAGCCAGGAAGGGCCTAGCGGGCCCAATGAGCAGTTCTTC; cdr3_aa: CASSQEGPSGPNEQFF; j_call: TRBJ2-1; clone_size: -; d_call: TRBD2; v_call: TRBV4-2
cdr3_nt: TGTGCCAGCAGCTTGCGTTATGGGGGGGATGAGCAGTTCTTC; cdr3_aa: CASSLRYGGDEQFF; j_call: TRBJ2-1; clone_size: -; d_call: TRBD2; v_call: TRBV11-3
cdr3_nt: TGTGCCAGCATGGTGGGGATCAGATATGGCTACACCTTC; cdr3_aa: CASMVGIRYGYTF; j_call: TRBJ1-2; clone_size: few; d_call: -; v_call: TRBV6-6
cdr3_nt: TGTACCAGCAGCCCCTTCGGGAAGCAGTATTTT; cdr3_aa: CTSSPFGKQYF; j_call: TRBJ2-3; clone_size: -; d_call: -; v_call: TRBV11-2
cdr3_nt: TGCAATGTTGGGAAAATAGGGAGCACAGATACGCAGTATTTT; cdr3_aa: CNVGKIGSTDTQYF; j_call: TRBJ2-3; clone_size: -; d_call: -; v_call: TRBV29-1
cdr3_nt: TGTGCCAGCAAGGGGGCAGAGGGATTTAAAGATACGCAGTATTTT; cdr3_aa: CASKGAEGFKDTQYF; j_call: TRBJ2-3; clone_size: -; d_call: TRBD1; v_call: TRBV6-5
cdr3_nt: TGTGCCAGCAGTTACCCGCGCGGGGGGGCGGGTCTCTACGAGCAGTACTTC; cdr3_aa: CASSYPRGGAGLYEQYF; j_call: TRBJ2-7; clone_size: -; d_call: TRBD2; v_call: TRBV6-2/TRBV6-3
cdr3_nt: TGTGTCAGCAGCTTAGGGTCAGGGGGGAATCCGTTCTTC; cdr3_aa: CVSSLGSGGNPFF; j_call: TRBJ2-1; clone_size: -; d_call: -; v_call: TRBV11-3
cdr3_nt: TGTGCCAGCAGTTCTAGCGGGATCTCCTACAATGAGCAGTTCTTC; cdr3_aa: CASSSSGISYNEQFF; j_call: TRBJ2-1; clone_size: few; d_call: TRBD2; v_call: TRBV11-1
cdr3_nt: TGTGCCAGCTGCTTAGCGCAAGAGACCCAGTACTTC; cdr3_aa: CASCLAQETQYF; j_call: TRBJ2-5; clone_size: -; d_call: -; v_call: TRBV11-1
cdr3_nt: TGCGCCAGCAGCTTGGGAGGGTGGGGACCCATTGATGAAGCTTTCTTT; cdr3_aa: CASSLGGWGPIDEAFF; j_call: TRBJ1-1; clone_size: -; d_call: -; v_call: TRBV5-1
cdr3_nt: TGTGCTATCCCGGAGAACTATGGCTACACCTTC; cdr3_aa: CAIPENYGYTF; j_call: TRBJ1-2; clone_size: -; d_call: -; v_call: TRBV30
cdr3_nt: TGTGCCAGCAGCCCAGACAGGGTCTACTCTGGAAACACCATATATTTT; cdr3_aa: CASSPDRVYSGNTIYF; j_call: TRBJ1-3; clone_size: few; d_call: TRBD1; v_call: TRBV12-3/TRBV12-4
cdr3_nt: TGTGCCAGCATCTCTCCCGGGCCTGAAGCTTTCTTT; cdr3_aa: CASISPGPEAFF; j_call: TRBJ1-1; clone_size: -; d_call: -; v_call: TRBV5-8
cdr3_nt: TGTGCCAGCAGTTACGGAGCGAGCGCCAGCTACGAGCAGTACTTC; cdr3_aa: CASSYGASASYEQYF; j_call: TRBJ2-7; clone_size: few; d_call: -; v_call: TRBV6-2/TRBV6-3
cdr3_nt: TGTGCCATCAGCACTACAGGGGATGGCTACACCTTC; cdr3_aa: CAISTTGDGYTF; j_call: TRBJ1-2; clone_size: -; d_call: TRBD1; v_call: TRBV11-2
cdr3_nt: TGTGCCAGCAGCTTCAGGGCTAGCGGTTCCTACAATGAGCAGTTCTTC; cdr3_aa: CASSFRASGSYNEQFF; j_call: TRBJ2-1; clone_size: many; d_call: TRBD2; v_call: TRBV11-2
cdr3_nt: TGTGCCAGCAGTAAACGGGACAGGGGGCTTGGGGCCAACGTCCTGACTTTC; cdr3_aa: CASSKRDRGLGANVLTF; j_call: TRBJ2-6; clone_size: -; d_call: TRBD1; v_call: TRBV6-5
cdr3_nt: TGTGTCAGCAGCCGTACGACCTCGACGGGGACTGAAGCTTTCTTT; cdr3_aa: CVSSRTTSTGTEAFF; j_call: TRBJ1-1; clone_size: -; d_call: -; v_call: TRBV12-3/TRBV12-4
cdr3_nt: TGTGTCAGCAGTCATCAGACGAGCGAGCAGTACTTC; cdr3_aa: CVSSHQTSEQYF; j_call: TRBJ2-7; clone_size: -; d_call: -; v_call: TRBV11-2
cdr3_nt: TGCGCCAGCAGCCAAGTGTTGCGCTCCTACAATGAGCAGTTCTTC; cdr3_aa: CASSQVLRSYNEQFF; j_call: TRBJ2-1; clone_size: many; d_call: -; v_call: TRBV4-1
cdr3_nt: TGTGCCAGCAACTTAGAGGCTAGGGGGCCAGAGACCCAGTACTTC; cdr3_aa: CASNLEARGPETQYF; j_call: TRBJ2-5; clone_size: -; d_call: TRBD1; v_call: TRBV11-2
cdr3_nt: TGTGCCAGCAGTTACCCCCTAGCGGGAGTGGGGACGTCTGGCACAGATACGCAGTATTTT; cdr3_aa: CASSYPLAGVGTSGTDTQYF; j_call: TRBJ2-3; clone_size: -; d_call: TRBD2; v_call: TRBV6-2/TRBV6-3
cdr3_nt: -; cdr3_aa: CANSPRTANYGCTF; j_call: TRBJ1-2; clone_size: -; d_call: -; v_call: TRBV11-2
cdr3_nt: TGCAGCGTTGAGTGGCCGGTGGCAGAGACCAAGTACTTC; cdr3_aa: CSVEWPVAETKYF; j_call: TRBJ2-5; clone_size: -; d_call: -; v_call: TRBV29-1
cdr3_nt: TGTGCCAGCAGCTTTTTTGTGTTACGGGACAGATACTCCTACGAGCAGTACTTC; cdr3_aa: CASSFFVLRDRYSYEQYF; j_call: TRBJ2-7; clone_size: -; d_call: TRBD1; v_call: TRBV11-2
cdr3_nt: TGCGCTAGCAGCCAAGATAATAGAAAAGAGACCCAGTACTTC; cdr3_aa: CASSQDNRKETQYF; j_call: TRBJ2-5; clone_size: -; d_call: -; v_call: TRBV4-3
cdr3_nt: TGCGCCAACAGCCTCTCCCCTGGGAGAAACACCGGGGAGCTGTTTTTT; cdr3_aa: CANSLSPGRNTGELFF; j_call: TRBJ2-2; clone_size: -; d_call: -; v_call: TRBV4-1
cdr3_nt: TGTGCCAGCAACGGCCACAGGGGGGATCTCTCCGAGCAATACTTC; cdr3_aa: CASNGHRGDLSEQYF; j_call: TRBJ2-7; clone_size: -; d_call: TRBD1; v_call: TRBV11-2
cdr3_nt: TGCGCCAGCAGCCGCGTACTTGACGGCAATCAGCCCCAGCATTTT; cdr3_aa: CASSRVLDGNQPQHF; j_call: TRBJ1-5; clone_size: many; d_call: -; v_call: TRBV4-3
cdr3_nt: TGTGCCAGCAGATGGACGTCGTTCTATGGCTACACCTTC; cdr3_aa: CASRWTSFYGYTF; j_call: TRBJ1-2; clone_size: many; d_call: -; v_call: TRBV6-1
cdr3_nt: TGTTCCAGGAGCCCTCCGCGGGGGAATGAGCAGTTCTTC; cdr3_aa: CSRSPPRGNEQFF; j_call: TRBJ2-1; clone_size: -; d_call: TRBD2; v_call: TRBV11-2